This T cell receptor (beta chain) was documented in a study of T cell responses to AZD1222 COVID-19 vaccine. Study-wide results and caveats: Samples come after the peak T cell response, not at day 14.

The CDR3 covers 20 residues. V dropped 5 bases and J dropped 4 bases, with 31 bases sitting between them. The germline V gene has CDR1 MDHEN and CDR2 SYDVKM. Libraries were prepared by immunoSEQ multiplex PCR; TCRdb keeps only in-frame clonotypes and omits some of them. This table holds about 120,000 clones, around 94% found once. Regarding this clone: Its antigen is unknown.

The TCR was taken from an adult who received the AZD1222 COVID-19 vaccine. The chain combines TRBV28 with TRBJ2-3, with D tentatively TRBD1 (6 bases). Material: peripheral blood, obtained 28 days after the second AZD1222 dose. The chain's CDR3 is CASSPYSTGLLGLGADTQYF. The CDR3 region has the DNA TGTGCCAGCAGTCCCTATTCGACAGGATTATTGGGTTTGGGTGCAGATACGCAGTATTTT.